These 3 T cell receptor beta chains originate from one sample sequenced in a study of tissue T cells after allogeneic stem cell transplantation. Assay: immunoSEQ multiplex PCR; the TCRdb copy retains only in-frame clones and omits some. The data hold tens of thousands of clones, with roughly two thirds observed a single time. Specimen: blood. The receptors were gathered from a female BALB/c mouse in good health. The MHC haplotype of the strain is H2-d.

Comment on this clone: The gene names given are mouse names. The read falls 1 residue short of the CDR3 end, and the missing part is taken from the germline J gene. The rearrangement uses TRBV2 and TRBJ2-3; 7 bases line up with TRBD2. Trimming at V came to 1 base and at J to 3 bases, leaving 1 base not matched to a gene. The germline V gene encodes CDR1 LGHNA and CDR2 YSYQKL. The CDR3 spans 14 residues. The chain's CDR3 is CASSQAWGAETLYF. Partial CDR3 DNA: TGTGCCAGCAGCCAAGCCTGGGGGGCAGAAACGCTGTAT.

About this clone itself: Genes here carry mouse names. CDR3: CARGTGDNSPLYF. The covered CDR3 bases are TGTGCCAGGGGGACAGGGGATAATTCGCCCCTCTAC. The chain employs TRBV19 and TRBJ1-6, with 10 nucleotides matching TRBD1. The read halts 1 residue ahead of the CDR3 end, with the missing end drawn from the germline J gene. TRBJ1-6 is marked as an open reading frame, function uncertain. Germline loops: CDR1 FNHDT, CDR2 SITEND (reference sequence). This CDR3 has 13 residues. V gave up 8 bases and J gave up 5 bases; unmatched junction bases: 1.

Details on this clone: All gene names here are mouse names. The read ends 1 residue before the CDR3 terminus; that terminus is restored from the germline J gene. Within the sample, other DNA sequences also encode this same CDR3. The V and J genes are TRBV13-2 and TRBJ2-5; 10 positions agree with TRBD2. CDR3 size: 13 residues. The trim removed 5 bases at V and 3 bases at J, leaving 0 bases unmatched. Germline CDR1 NNHNN, CDR2 SYGAGS (reference sequence). The CDR3 sequence is CASGGLGQDTQYF. CDR3 bases read: TGTGCCAGCGGGGGACTGGGGCAAGACACCCAGTAC.